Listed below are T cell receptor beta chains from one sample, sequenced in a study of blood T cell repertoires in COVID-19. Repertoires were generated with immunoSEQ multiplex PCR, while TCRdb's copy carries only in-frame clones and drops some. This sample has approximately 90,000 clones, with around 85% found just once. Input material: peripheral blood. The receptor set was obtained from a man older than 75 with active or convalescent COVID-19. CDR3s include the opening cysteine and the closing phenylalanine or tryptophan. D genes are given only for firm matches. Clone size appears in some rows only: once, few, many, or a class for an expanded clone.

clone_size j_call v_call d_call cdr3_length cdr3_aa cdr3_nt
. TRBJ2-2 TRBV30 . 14 CAWSTAGSTGELFF TGTGCCTGGAGTACGGCAGGTTCTACCGGGGAGCTGTTTTTT
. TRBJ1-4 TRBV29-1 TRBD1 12 CSVATGGGKLFF TGCAGCGTTGCGACAGGGGGCGGAAAACTGTTTTTT
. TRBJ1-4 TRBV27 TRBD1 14 CASSETGVYEKLFF TGTGCCAGCAGCGAAACAGGGGTTTATGAAAAACTGTTTTTT
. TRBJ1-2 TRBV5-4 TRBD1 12 CASSETGYGYTF TGTGCCAGCAGCGAGACAGGGTATGGCTACACCTTC
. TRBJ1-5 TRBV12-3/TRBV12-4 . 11 CASTRAGPQHF TGTGCCAGCACGCGGGCGGGTCCCCAGCATTTT
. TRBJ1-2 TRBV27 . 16 CASRFLSAESGSGYTF TGTGCCAGCAGGTTCTTATCGGCGGAATCAGGGTCTGGCTACACCTTC
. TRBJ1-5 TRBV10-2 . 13 CASSTDRYQPQHF TGCGCCAGCAGTACCGACAGATATCAGCCCCAGCATTTT
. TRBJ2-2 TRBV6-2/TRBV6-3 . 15 CASSFIGGNTGELFF TGTGCCAGCAGTTTCATCGGGGGGAACACCGGGGAGCTGTTTTTT
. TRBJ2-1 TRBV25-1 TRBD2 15 CASSRGLAGRNEQFF TGTGCCAGCAGCCGTGGGCTAGCGGGGAGAAATGAGCAGTTCTTC
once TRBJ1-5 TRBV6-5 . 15 CASRAGGAGNQPQHF TGTGCCAGCCGGGCGGGAGGGGCAGGCAATCAGCCCCAGCATTTT
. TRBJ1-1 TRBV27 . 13 CASSLGRTIEAFF TGTGCCAGCAGTTTGGGGCGGACGATTGAAGCTTTCTTT
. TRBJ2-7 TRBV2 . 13 CASTQGFVYEQYF TGTGCCAGCACCCAGGGGTTCGTTTACGAGCAGTACTTC
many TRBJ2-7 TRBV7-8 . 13 CASRRTDYYEQYF TGTGCCAGCAGAAGGACGGACTACTACGAGCAGTACTTC
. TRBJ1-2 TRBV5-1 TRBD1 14 CASSPDRGNYGYTF TGCGCCAGCAGCCCCGACAGGGGGAACTATGGCTACACCTTC
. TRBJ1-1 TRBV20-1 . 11 CSAGGYTEAFF TGCAGTGCGGGAGGTTACACTGAAGCTTTCTTT
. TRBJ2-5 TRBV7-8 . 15 CASSRTQTLQETQYF TGTGCCAGCAGCCGTACGCAAACTCTACAAGAGACCCAGTACTTC
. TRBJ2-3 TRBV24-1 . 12 CATSDRRDTQYF TGTGCCACCAGTGACCGCAGGGATACGCAGTATTTT
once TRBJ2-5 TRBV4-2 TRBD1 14 CASSPSGGQETQYF TGTGCCAGCAGCCCATCAGGGGGCCAAGAGACCCAGTACTTC
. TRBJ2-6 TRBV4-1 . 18 CASSQAPDGRPGANVLTF TGCGCCAGCAGCCAAGCTCCCGACGGCAGGCCGGGGGCCAACGTCCTGACTTTC
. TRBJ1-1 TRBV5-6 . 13 CASSSTPTTEAFF TGTGCCAGCAGCTCCACGCCTACCACTGAAGCTTTCTTT
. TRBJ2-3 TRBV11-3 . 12 CASSLVADTQYF TGTGCCAGCAGCCTCGTCGCAGATACGCAGTATTTT
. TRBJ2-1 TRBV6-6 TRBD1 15 CASTPGQGAENEQFF TGTGCCAGCACCCCGGGACAGGGGGCAGAAAATGAGCAGTTCTTC
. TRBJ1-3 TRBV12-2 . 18 CASRLARTPVISGNTIYF TGTGCAAGTCGCTTAGCGCGAACTCCCGTTATCTCTGGAAACACCATATATTTT
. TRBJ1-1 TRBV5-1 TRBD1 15 CASSFRTGVNTEAFF TGCGCCAGCAGCTTCCGGACAGGGGTGAACACTGAAGCTTTCTTT
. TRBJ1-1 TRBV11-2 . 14 CASSPGLVRTEAFF TGTGCCAGCAGCCCCGGTTTGGTACGAACTGAAGCTTTCTTT
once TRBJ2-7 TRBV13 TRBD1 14 CASSPRTGEYEQYF TGTGCCAGCAGCCCGAGGACAGGGGAGTACGAGCAGTACTTC
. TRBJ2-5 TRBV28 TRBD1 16 CASSSPTGGPWETQYF TGTGCCAGCAGTTCGCCCACAGGGGGCCCTTGGGAGACCCAGTACTTC
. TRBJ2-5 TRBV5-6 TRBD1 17 CASSSRTHRGPQETQYF TGTGCCAGCAGCTCGAGAACCCACAGGGGTCCCCAAGAGACCCAGTACTTC
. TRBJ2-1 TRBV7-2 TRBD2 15 CASSLQSGAYNEQFF TGTGCCAGCAGCCTCCAGAGCGGGGCCTACAATGAGCAGTTCTTC
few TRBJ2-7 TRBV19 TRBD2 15 CASSIGTSAPDEQYF TGTGCCAGTAGTATCGGGACTAGCGCACCAGACGAGCAGTACTTC
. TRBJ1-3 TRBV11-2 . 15 CASSLQPGSGNTIYF TGTGCCAGCAGCTTACAGCCGGGCTCTGGAAACACCATATATTTT
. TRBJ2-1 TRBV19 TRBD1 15 CASSIRTGGSGEQFF TGTGCCAGTAGTATCAGGACAGGGGGATCAGGGGAGCAGTTCTTC
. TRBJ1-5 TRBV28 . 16 CASRAGGGGSNQPQHF TGTGCCAGCAGGGCCGGAGGGGGAGGGAGCAATCAGCCCCAGCATTTT
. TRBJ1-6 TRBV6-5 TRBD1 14 CASKTRDSNSPLHF TGTGCCAGCAAGACCCGGGACAGTAATTCACCCCTCCACTTT
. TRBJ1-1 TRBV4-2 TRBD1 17 CASSQERTGASNTEAFF TGTGCCAGCAGCCAAGAGCGGACAGGGGCATCGAACACTGAAGCTTTCTTT
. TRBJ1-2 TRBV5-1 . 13 CASSRETNYGYTF TGCGCCAGCAGCCGAGAAACTAACTATGGCTACACCTTC
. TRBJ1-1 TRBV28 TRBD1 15 CASSRGLQGEAEAFF TGTGCCAGCAGTCGGGGTCTTCAGGGGGAGGCTGAAGCTTTCTTT
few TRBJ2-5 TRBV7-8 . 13 CASSAGGKETQYF TGTGCCAGCAGCGCCGGGGGAAAAGAGACCCAGTACTTC
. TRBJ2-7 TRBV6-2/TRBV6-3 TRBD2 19 CASSNPDYNLRGEIYEQYF TGTGCCAGCAGTAACCCGGATTACAACCTCCGGGGGGAAATCTACGAGCAGTACTTC
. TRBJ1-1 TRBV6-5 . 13 CASLKGRGTEAFF TGTGCCAGCTTGAAAGGACGGGGCACTGAAGCTTTCTTT
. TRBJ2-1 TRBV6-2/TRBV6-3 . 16 CASSYEQGHSYNEQFF TGTGCCAGCAGTTACGAACAGGGACATTCCTACAATGAGCAGTTCTTC
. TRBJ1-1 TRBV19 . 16 CASNFRGSVLNTEAFF TGTGCCAGTAACTTCAGAGGGTCCGTTCTGAACACTGAAGCTTTCTTT
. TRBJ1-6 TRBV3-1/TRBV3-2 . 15 CASSQDPGEGSPLHF TGTGCCAGCAGCCAAGATCCAGGGGAGGGATCACCCCTCCACTTT
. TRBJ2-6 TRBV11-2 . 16 CASSARLVTGANVLTF TGTGCCAGCAGCGCCAGACTAGTTACTGGGGCCAACGTCCTGACTTTC
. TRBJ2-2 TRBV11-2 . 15 CASSLSAGGTGELFF TGTGCCAGCAGCTTATCAGCGGGTGGGACCGGGGAGCTGTTTTTT
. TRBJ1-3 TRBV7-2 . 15 CASSLSWAAGNTIYF TGTGCCAGCAGCTTATCCTGGGCTGCAGGAAACACCATATATTTT
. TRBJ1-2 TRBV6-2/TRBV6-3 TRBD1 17 CASSDPSRDSKFYGYTF TGTGCCAGCAGTGACCCCTCAAGGGACAGTAAATTCTATGGCTACACCTTC
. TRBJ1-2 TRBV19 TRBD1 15 CASSPGQGRQYGYTF TGTGCCAGTAGTCCAGGACAGGGGCGGCAATATGGCTACACCTTC
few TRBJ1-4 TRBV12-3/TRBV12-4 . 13 CAAGDSTNEKLFF TGTGCAGCCGGTGACTCAACTAATGAAAAACTGTTTTTT
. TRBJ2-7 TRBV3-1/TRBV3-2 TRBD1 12 CASSQQGDEQYF TGTGCCAGCAGCCAACAGGGGGACGAGCAGTACTTC
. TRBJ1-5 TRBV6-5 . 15 CASSYAPAGGQPQHF TGTGCCAGCAGTTACGCTCCCGCGGGGGGGCAGCCCCAGCATTTT
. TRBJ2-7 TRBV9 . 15 CASSVRGDPSYEQYF TGTGCCAGCAGCGTCAGGGGAGACCCCTCCTACGAGCAGTACTTC